The 14 T cell receptor beta chains in this list originate from one sample, sequenced in a study of early T cells in non-severe SARS-CoV-2 infection. In TCRdb, the 5' RACE reads were re-called with MiXCR into one record per CDR3 protein. The sample has under 65,000 distinct CDR3 sequences, about an eighth seen once; the top ten hold around 1.4%. Source material: whole blood. The source is an adult who was a healthcare worker with PCR-confirmed SARS-CoV-2 infection or an uninfected control (not recorded which).

The chain has TRBV2 and TRBJ2-3, with D possibly TRBD1 on 5 matching bases. There are 15 residues in the CDR3. In germline, CDR1 is SNHLY, CDR2 FYNNEI. With 2 bases removed from V and 6 bases from J, the gap between germline ends came to 15 bases. The CDR3 DNA reads TGTGCCAGCAGTGAATCCGGCCAGGGTTCGGATACGCAGTATTTT. Its translation: CASSESGQGSDTQYF.

The J gene is TRBJ2-1, the V gene TRBV6-2 or TRBV6-3; 8 bases fit TRBD2. CDR3 length equals 13 residues. V lost 5 bases, J lost 9 bases, and 6 bases stayed unmatched. In germline, CDR1 is MNHEY, CDR2 SVGEGT. DNA for the CDR3: TGTGCCAGCAGTCCCCGACTAGCGAGTGAGCAGTTCTTC. This sequence encodes CASSPRLASEQFF.

This chain's CDR3 is CSAAQWVSRSTQYF. The CDR3, as DNA: TGCAGTGCAGCTCAGTGGGTGAGTCGGTCCACGCAGTATTTT. The J gene is TRBJ2-3, the V gene TRBV20-1, with no clear D. Per the germline V gene, CDR1 is DFQATT and CDR2 is SNEGSKA (reference sequence). This CDR3 has 14 residues. Trimming took off 6 bases at V and 9 bases at J, with 22 bases between the two ends.

This clonotype was seen at least ten times. V usage is TRBV15 and J usage is TRBJ2-1, with D possibly being TRBD1 (6 bases). Germline CDR1 LNHNV, CDR2 YYDKDF (reference sequence). V was pared by 2 bases and J by 7 bases, with 12 bases between. The CDR3 covers 14 residues. DNA for the CDR3: TGTGCCACCAGCAGAACCCGAGACAGGAATGAGCAGTTCTTC. As protein: CATSRTRDRNEQFF.

This clonotype was seen only a few times. V gene TRBV18 combines with J gene TRBJ2-7; tentatively, D is TRBD2 (6 bases). Per the germline V gene, CDR1 is KGHSH and CDR2 is LQKENI. V shed 3 bases and J shed 2 bases, with 14 bases lying between them. The CDR3 totals 15 residues. The CDR3: CASSPIQGGPYEQYF. The CDR3 nucleotides are TGTGCCAGCTCACCGATCCAGGGAGGACCCTACGAGCAGTACTTC.

The chain combines TRBV2 with TRBJ1-1; 8 bases fit TRBD1. The CDR3 loop spans 14 amino acids. V dropped 6 bases and J dropped 1; count of bases not matched to a gene: 4. The germline gives CDR1 SNHLY, CDR2 FYNNEI. CDR3 nucleotides: TGTGCCAGCAGCGGACAGGGAACGAACACTGAAGCTTTCTTT. This gives the protein CASSGQGTNTEAFF. The complete variable domain, with remaining parts taken from reference TRBV2 and TRBJ1-1, reads EPEVTQTPSHQVTQMGQEVILRCVPISNHLYFYWYRQILGQKVEFLVSFYNNEISEKSEIFDDQFSVERPDGSNFTLKIRSTKLEDSAMYFCASSGQGTNTEAFFGQGTRLTVV.

The genes are TRBV15 and TRBJ1-1; D gene ambiguous. V was clipped by 3 bases and J by 0 bases, with 23 bases between them. Germline CDR1 and CDR2: LNHNV and YYDKDF (reference sequence). CDR3 length equals 19 residues. The CDR3 is CATSSPIGSANSMNTEAFF. CDR3 DNA sequence: TGTGCCACCAGCAGCCCCATAGGATCAGCTAACTCTATGAACACTGAAGCTTTCTTT.

This clonotype was found many times. This sequence joins TRBV5-1 and TRBJ2-6, with a possible D match to TRBD1 (5 bases). The CDR3 has 19 residues. Trimming took off 4 bases at V and 3 bases at J, with 23 bases between the two ends. Germline lookup yields CDR1 SGHRS and CDR2 YFSETQ. CDR3 sequence (DNA): TGCGCCAGCAGCCCCACAGGACCAGGATATTCAATTGGGGCCAACGTCCTGACTTTC. It translates to CASSPTGPGYSIGANVLTF.

This clonotype was detected many times. The rearrangement links TRBV11-2 to TRBJ2-4; 8 bases agree with TRBD2. Germline V CDR1 and CDR2: SGHAT, FQNNGV. This CDR3 has 19 residues. V gave up 5 bases and J gave up 0 bases; unmatched junction bases: 15. CDR3 in DNA: TGTGCCAGCAGCCCCGGGGACTTAGCGGGGAAGAGAGCCAAAAACATTCAGTACTTC. Its translation is CASSPGDLAGKRAKNIQYF.

This clonotype showed up many times. In DNA, the CDR3 is TGTGCCAGCGGCGGGGGCTCCTACGAGCAGTACTTC. This encodes CASGGGSYEQYF. The chain recombines TRBV12-3 or TRBV12-4 with TRBJ2-7; 7 bases map to TRBD2. The length of the CDR3 is 12 residues. With 8 bases clipped from V and 0 bases from J, the junction kept 1 base outside the gene matches.

A word on this clonotype: The CDR3 does not end in the conserved phenylalanine or tryptophan, so this is likely a read error. The V gene is TRBV30, the J gene TRBJ2-3; no clear D gene. This CDR3 has 14 amino acids. With 0 bases removed from V and 7 bases from J, the gap between germline ends came to 14 bases. CDR1 is GTSNPN and CDR2 is SVGIG in the germline V gene (reference sequence). The CDR3 is CAWSVSDTRNTQYY. CDR3 coding DNA: TGTGCCTGGAGTGTATCCGATACGCGAAATACGCAGTATTAT.

This clonotype has at least ten counts. At one end the junction does not follow the germline gene, possibly because of a read error. This chain links TRBV7-2 with TRBJ2-1, with 9 bases lining up with TRBD2. CDR1 and CDR2 from the germline V gene are SGHTA and FQGNSA. The CDR3 spans 15 residues. This chain's CDR3 is CASSIAGASGGEQFF. The CDR3 bases are TGTGCCAGCAGCATAGCGGGGGCCTCAGGCGGTGAGCAGTTCTTC.

The gene calls are TRBV5-4 and TRBJ2-5; D perhaps matches TRBD1 (6 bases). Germline assignment: CDR1 SGHNT and CDR2 YYREEE (reference sequence). Trimming took off 4 bases at V and 7 bases at J, with 14 bases between the two ends. This CDR3 has 13 amino acids. The CDR3 DNA follows: TGTGCCAGCAGCCCGGGACAACCAGCGACCCAGTACTTC. This translates into CASSPGQPATQYF.

The chain couples TRBV10-3 to TRBJ1-1; D perhaps matches TRBD1 (6 bases). V was pared by 11 bases and J by 3 bases, with 13 bases between. Germline V CDR1 and CDR2: ENHRY, SYGVKD. The CDR3 spans 12 residues. The CDR3 here is CAAAWGHTEAFF. Written as DNA, the CDR3 is TGTGCCGCCGCATGGGGGCACACTGAAGCTTTCTTT.